These 28 T cell receptor beta chains were all obtained from the same sample, sequenced in a study of blood T cells in healthy people across ages. Sample-barcoded 5' priming and a J-beta primer mix drove a second PCR of 7 to 11 cycles. TCRdb reanalysed the 5' RACE reads using MiXCR and keeps one entry per CDR3 protein. The sample holds about 1,800,000 distinct CDR3 sequences, 28% seen once. The sequenced sample was blood. The receptors shown here come from a woman in her twenties or thirties in good health.

This clonotype was seen a few times. This chain links TRBV29-1 with TRBJ1-2; a weak D match, TRBD1 (6 bases). CDR3 length: 12 amino acids. CDR1 and CDR2 from the germline V gene are SQVTM and ANQGSEA. Trimming left V 6 bases short and J 8 bases short, with 16 bases between. The CDR3 DNA follows: TGCAGCGTGACACAGGGATCCGGAGGCTACACCTTC. Translated: CSVTQGSGGYTF.

This clonotype was observed a few times. The CDR3 loop is CASSLYQGSTYEQYF. The DNA of the CDR3 is TGTGCCAGCAGTTTATACCAGGGTAGCACCTACGAGCAGTACTTC. The rearrangement uses TRBV27 and TRBJ2-7, with D maybe TRBD1 (5 bases). Germline V gene lookup returns CDR1 MNHEY and CDR2 SMNVEV (reference sequence). Between the trimmed V and J ends, which lost 1 base and 2 bases, there was a span of 12 bases. This CDR3 is 15 amino acids long.

The V gene is TRBV29-1, the J gene TRBJ2-2, with D possibly matching TRBD1 (6 bases). This CDR3 comprises 14 residues. In germline, CDR1 is SQVTM, CDR2 ANQGSEA. V shed 4 bases and J shed 0 bases, with 9 bases lying between them. The CDR3 is CSVGGQPNTGELFF. CDR3 bases: TGCAGCGTTGGGGGACAACCGAACACCGGGGAGCTGTTTTTT.

This clonotype was seen more than once but under ten times. The chain has TRBV6-1 and TRBJ2-7; maybe TRBD2 (7 bases). Germline V gene lookup returns CDR1 MNHNS and CDR2 SASEGT. The ends were cut back, 9 bases at V and 0 bases at J, with 18 bases in the middle. The CDR3 covers 15 residues. This CDR3 is CASEVRGAASYEQYF. Here the CDR3 DNA reads TGTGCCAGTGAAGTACGGGGGGCGGCCTCCTACGAGCAGTACTTC.

This clonotype has only a few counts. This rearrangement joins TRBV20-1 to TRBJ2-5, with 10 bases lining up with TRBD2. Germline lookup yields CDR1 DFQATT and CDR2 SNEGSKA (reference sequence). V was pared by 2 bases and J by 4 bases, with 16 bases of the junction left unmatched. The CDR3 runs to 18 residues. In DNA form, the CDR3 reads TGCAGTGCTAGACATAGCGGGAGGCCGATGGGGCCCACAGAGACCCAGTACTTC. As protein: CSARHSGRPMGPTETQYF.

V and J are TRBV9 and TRBJ2-1, with D possibly matching TRBD2 (6 bases). Germline lookup yields CDR1 SGDLS and CDR2 YYNGEE. This CDR3 has 14 residues. V dropped 2 bases and J dropped 10 bases, with 16 bases sitting between them. The CDR3 spells CASSVGDSSYEQFF. The CDR3 region has the DNA TGTGCCAGCAGCGTGGGGGACTCCTCCTACGAGCAGTTCTTC.

The chain employs TRBV20-1 and TRBJ1-3; 9 positions agree with TRBD1. CDR3 size: 19 residues. Germline CDR1 DFQATT, CDR2 SNEGSKA (reference sequence). Trimming took 5 bases from V and 0 from J; bases not matched to a gene: 17. The CDR3 bases are TGCAGTGCTTTCTGCGGGACAGGGCCATCAATTTTCTCTGGAAACACCATATATTTT. Amino acid sequence: CSAFCGTGPSIFSGNTIYF.

Comments on this clonotype: A read error may account for a junction end that differs from germline. V is TRBV2 and J is TRBJ2-7; the match to TRBD2 covers 7 bases. Germline assignment: CDR1 SNHLY and CDR2 FYNNEI. There are 14 residues in the CDR3. Written as DNA, the CDR3 is TGTGTCAGCTCGGGAGGACTCCTTGCCTACGAGCAGTACTTC. It yields the protein CVSSGGLLAYEQYF. The entire variable domain, with the rest obtained from reference TRBV2 and TRBJ2-7, is as follows: EPEVTQTPSHQVTQMGQEVILRCVPISNHLYFYWYRQILGQKVEFLVSFYNNEISEKSEIFDDQFSVERPDGSNFTLKIRSTKLEDSAMYFCVSSGGLLAYEQYFGPGTRLTVT.

The rearrangement links TRBV20-1 to TRBJ2-1; D tentatively reads TRBD1 or TRBD2 (6 bases each). V lost 4 bases and J 4 bases, leaving 17 bases between the germline ends. The CDR3 extends over 15 amino acids. Germline V gene sequence: CDR1 DFQATT, CDR2 SNEGSKA (reference sequence). The CDR3 DNA reads as TGCAGTGCTATAGGGTTCGGGGGCCGATACAATGAGCAGTTCTTC. Translated, it gives CSAIGFGGRYNEQFF.

This chain links TRBV6-6 with TRBJ2-3; 9 bases match TRBD2. CDR3 length: 16 amino acids. Germline V gene sequence: CDR1 MNHNY, CDR2 SVGAGI (reference sequence). Trimming at V came to 9 bases and at J to 1 base, leaving 11 bases not matched to a gene. As DNA, the CDR3 is TGTGCCAGTACCTATAGCGGGGGCCCTGGCACAGATACGCAGTATTTT. Translation gives CASTYSGGPGTDTQYF.

Many counts were recorded for this clonotype. The rearrangement joins TRBV20-1 to TRBJ2-7; TRBD1 matches 11 bases. V was pared by 3 bases and J by 7 bases, with 8 bases of the junction left unmatched. The CDR3 covers 14 residues. Per the germline V gene, CDR1 is DFQATT and CDR2 is SNEGSKA (reference sequence). CDR3 amino acids: CSASSGTGGKEQYF. For the CDR3, the DNA is TGCAGTGCTAGTTCGGGGACAGGGGGGAAGGAGCAGTACTTC.

For this clonotype: Mismatch with germline at one junction end may stem from a read error. The J gene is TRBJ2-3, the V gene TRBV7-2; a possible D gene is TRBD2 (5 bases). The CDR3 totals 13 residues. Germline V gene sequence: CDR1 SGHTA, CDR2 FQGNSA. The CDR3 coding sequence is TGCGCCAGCAGCAGAATTCCGGGGGATACGCAGTATTTT. Encoded protein: CASSRIPGDTQYF.

The V and J genes are TRBV7-2 and TRBJ2-3, with D possibly being TRBD1 or TRBD2 (5 bases each). Germline V lookup: CDR1 SGHTA, CDR2 FQGNSA. There are 15 residues in the CDR3. Trimming removed 3 bases from V and 1 base from J, with 11 bases in between. Here the CDR3 DNA reads TGTGCCAGCAGCTTCCAGGGAGAAGGCACAGATACGCAGTATTTT. It codes for CASSFQGEGTDTQYF.

This chain links TRBV4-1 with TRBJ2-4, with D hard to call. The V and J ends lost 4 bases and 6 bases respectively, with 16 bases between them. There are 15 residues in the CDR3. CDR1 and CDR2 from the germline V gene are MGHRA and YSYEKL. Here the CDR3 reads CASSLGPQVGNIQYF. The CDR3 region has the DNA TGCGCCAGCAGCCTCGGGCCCCAGGTGGGAAACATTCAGTACTTC.

This clonotype showed up just a few times. The CDR3 nucleotides read TGTGCCTGGACCCAGGGCCTCTTCCATGAGCAGTTCTTC. It is translated as CAWTQGLFHEQFF. The chain has TRBV30 and TRBJ2-1; D perhaps matches TRBD1 (5 bases). The V end lost 4 bases, the J end lost 8 bases, and 15 bases lay between the germline ends. This CDR3 is 13 amino acids long. Germline V gene data show CDR1 as GTSNPN and CDR2 as SVGIG (reference sequence). The complete variable domain, with remaining parts taken from reference TRBV30 and TRBJ2-1, reads SQTIHQWPATLVQPVGSPLSLECTVEGTSNPNLYWYRQAAGRGLQLLFYSVGIGQISSEVPQNLSASRPQDRQFILSSKKLLLSDSGFYLCAWTQGLFHEQFFGPGTRLTVL.

The chain recombines TRBV28 with TRBJ1-2; weak D call: TRBD1 (5 bases). The CDR3 sequence is 15 residues long. The V end was cut by 5 bases, the J end by 3 bases, with 16 bases between. In germline, CDR1 is MDHEN, CDR2 SYDVKM. Written as DNA, the CDR3 is TGTGCCAGCAGTCGAGGGGCCTCCGGGGACTATGGCTACACCTTC. Protein product: CASSRGASGDYGYTF.

As concerns this clonotype: One junction end does not reproduce the germline sequence, and a read error may be involved. This sequence joins TRBV11-2 and TRBJ2-7, with D perhaps TRBD2 (5 bases). The CDR3 sequence is 14 residues long. Germline V gene sequence: CDR1 SGHAT, CDR2 FQNNGV. The CDR3 loop is CAGSLRLLPYEQYF. CDR3 in DNA: TGTGCCGGCAGCTTAAGACTACTCCCCTACGAGCAGTACTTC.

The table lists this clonotype with a few counts. V is TRBV7-9 and J is TRBJ1-5; 11 bases fit TRBD1. Germline assignment: CDR1 SEHNR and CDR2 FQNEAQ (reference sequence). This CDR3 region has 16 residues. The V gene end was trimmed by 4 bases and the J gene end by 5 bases; junction bases not matched to a gene: 7. The CDR3 bases are TGTGCCAGCAGCTCCGGACAGGGGGCCATCTATCAGCCCCAGCATTTT. Translation gives CASSSGQGAIYQPQHF.

This clonotype was detected many times. The V call is TRBV5-1, the J call TRBJ2-5, with 8 nucleotides matching TRBD1. Germline V gives CDR1 SGHRS, CDR2 YFSETQ. The V segment lost 4 bases and the J segment 2 bases; nucleotides outside the gene matches: 4. The CDR3 extends over 14 amino acids. The CDR3 DNA reads as TGCGCCAGCAGCCAGGGGGCAACTCAAGAGACCCAGTACTTC. It is translated as CASSQGATQETQYF.

The gene calls are TRBV7-9 and TRBJ1-1, with a possible D match to TRBD1 (5 bases). The germline V gene encodes CDR1 SEHNR and CDR2 FQNEAQ (reference sequence). The CDR3 sequence is 14 residues long. Trimming stripped 1 base from V and 3 bases from J, with 9 bases between. The CDR3 protein is CASSLGGVYTEAFF. CDR3 nucleotides: TGTGCCAGCAGCTTAGGGGGGGTGTACACTGAAGCTTTCTTT.

Worth noting for this clonotype: An end of the junction differs from the germline gene, which may be a read error. This sequence joins TRBV20-1 and TRBJ2-3, with D perhaps matching TRBD1 (5 bases). CDR3 size: 14 residues. Germline CDR1 DFQATT, CDR2 SNEGSKA (reference sequence). As DNA, the CDR3 is TGCAGTGCTACGATGCGGCAGGGCACAGACACGCAGTATTTT. This gives the protein CSATMRQGTDTQYF.

The chain joins TRBV7-8 to TRBJ1-1, with TRBD1 matching over 8 bases. The V gene's germline CDR1 is SGHVS and CDR2 FQNEAQ. After removal of 1 base from V and 3 bases from J, the junction contained 7 bases not matched to a gene. This CDR3 is built from 16 residues. Written as DNA, the CDR3 is TGTGCCAGCAGCTTAGGCCAGGGGGCCGCTTACACTGAAGCTTTCTTT. Its translation: CASSLGQGAAYTEAFF.

The chain combines TRBV20-1 with TRBJ2-1, with a weak D call TRBD1 (6 bases). This CDR3 spans 15 amino acids. V shed 5 bases and J shed 2 bases, with 16 bases lying between them. Germline V gives CDR1 DFQATT, CDR2 SNEGSKA (reference sequence). This CDR3 is CSAGSGAPPYNEQFF. In nucleotides, the CDR3 is TGCAGTGCTGGCTCAGGGGCCCCCCCCTACAATGAGCAGTTCTTC.

This clonotype was seen a few times. The chain recombines TRBV6-6 with TRBJ1-1; 7 bases fit TRBD1. The CDR3 has 13 residues. CDR1 and CDR2 from the germline V gene are MNHNY and SVGAGI (reference sequence). The V segment lost 2 bases and the J segment 7 bases; nucleotides outside the gene matches: 4. In DNA form, the CDR3 reads TGTGCCAGCAGTTACGGAGACAGGGATGAAGCTTTCTTT. It yields the protein CASSYGDRDEAFF.

This clonotype was counted many times. The chain recombines TRBV20-1 with TRBJ2-1; D may correspond to TRBD1 or TRBD2 (5 bases each). The CDR3 contains 13 residues. Germline lookup yields CDR1 DFQATT and CDR2 SNEGSKA (reference sequence). V dropped 0 bases and J dropped 8 bases, with 11 bases sitting between them. CDR3 in DNA: TGCAGTGCTAGAGATGGGACCGCACATGAGCAGTTCTTC. Residues: CSARDGTAHEQFF.

This clonotype came up many times. V usage is TRBV12-3 or TRBV12-4 and J usage is TRBJ1-2, with TRBD1 as a possible D gene (5 bases). The ends were cut back, 11 bases at V and 2 bases at J, with 18 bases in the middle. The CDR3 is 14 residues long. The CDR3 reads CAVGEGLWNYGYTF. In nucleotides, the CDR3 is TGTGCCGTTGGGGAGGGGCTATGGAACTATGGCTACACCTTC.

This clonotype came up many times. The CDR3 bases are TGTGCCAGCACCAACATTAGAACGGCTAGCGGGGGAAACACAGATACGCAGTATTTT. As protein: CASTNIRTASGGNTDTQYF. This chain links TRBV12-3 or TRBV12-4 with TRBJ2-3, with 10 bases identical to TRBD2. The CDR3 runs 19 residues. Losses at the gene ends were 7 bases for V and 2 bases for J; bases not matched to a gene: 18.

The chain links TRBV3-1 to TRBJ2-4; 8 bases map to TRBD1. The J call is uncertain, as TRBJ2-7 better fits the DNA end. Germline V gene sequence: CDR1 LGHDT, CDR2 YNNKEL (reference sequence). CDR3 size: 14 residues. The CDR3 DNA sequence: TGTGCCAGCAGCCAAGATTATGACAGGGGCGAGCAGTACTTC. Residues: CASSQDYDRGEQYF.